These T cell receptor beta chains were read from a single sample in a study of shared clonotypes between healthy human individuals. Data came from immunoSEQ multiplex PCR; TCRdb stores just in-frame clones and leaves some out. The table shows about 980,000 clones, with more than 75% occurring only once. The sample consisted of memory CD4+ T cells sorted from blood. These TCRs come from a man younger than 35 in good health. Both conserved end residues are part of each CDR3. A D gene is named only where the DNA matches it firmly. Size is omitted from some rows. Given values are once, few, many or a class for expanded clones.

D: NA; J: TRBJ2-7; size: NA; V: TRBV4-1; length: 17; CDR3: CASSLRGFDSPSYEQYF; DNA: TGCGCCAGCAGCCTCCGGGGCTTCGACAGCCCTTCCTACGAGCAGTACTTC
D: NA; J: TRBJ2-7; size: NA; V: TRBV9; length: 13; CDR3: CASSQQAVPEQYF; DNA: TGTGCCAGCAGCCAACAAGCAGTTCCCGAGCAGTACTTC
D: NA; J: TRBJ2-5; size: NA; V: TRBV30; length: 15; CDR3: CAWTRGGTFGETQYF; DNA: TGTGCCTGGACCCGAGGGGGGACCTTTGGTGAGACCCAGTACTTC
D: NA; J: TRBJ1-4; size: NA; V: TRBV6-5; length: 14; CDR3: CASSLTGPNEKLFF; DNA: TGTGCCAGCAGTTTAACAGGGCCTAATGAAAAACTGTTTTTT
D: NA; J: TRBJ2-2; size: NA; V: TRBV4-3; length: 17; CDR3: CASSQDETAVLTGELFF; DNA: TGCGCCAGCAGCCAAGATGAGACGGCGGTTCTGACCGGGGAGCTGTTTTTT
D: NA; J: TRBJ1-1; size: NA; V: TRBV10-3; length: 14; CDR3: CAISKDSQGTEAFF; DNA: TGTGCCATCAGTAAGGACAGCCAGGGGACTGAAGCTTTCTTT
D: NA; J: TRBJ2-3; size: NA; V: TRBV5-1; length: 14; CDR3: CASVGDRVTDTQYF; DNA: TGCGCCAGCGTTGGGGACCGGGTTACAGATACGCAGTATTTT
D: TRBD2; J: TRBJ2-1; size: NA; V: TRBV5-1; length: 15; CDR3: CASSAGGTNYNEQFF; DNA: TGCGCCAGCAGCGCGGGGGGGACAAACTACAATGAGCAGTTCTTC
D: NA; J: TRBJ2-3; size: NA; V: TRBV6-1; length: 12; CDR3: CASSIRTDTQYF; DNA: TGTGCCAGCAGTATTAGGACAGATACGCAGTATTTT
D: NA; J: TRBJ1-5; size: NA; V: TRBV19; length: 13; CDR3: CASSTVVGQPQHF; DNA: TGTGCCAGTAGTACCGTCGTAGGTCAGCCCCAGCATTTT
D: NA; J: TRBJ1-5; size: NA; V: TRBV25-1; length: 17; CDR3: CASSDNEVGDFYQPQHF; DNA: TGTGCCAGCAGTGACAACGAGGTGGGGGACTTTTATCAGCCCCAGCATTTT
D: TRBD1; J: TRBJ1-3; size: NA; V: TRBV18; length: 15; CDR3: CASSPLGQAGNTIYF; DNA: TGTGCCAGCTCACCACTTGGACAGGCTGGAAACACCATATATTTT
D: NA; J: TRBJ2-2; size: NA; V: TRBV5-4; length: 15; CDR3: CASSTKSSNTGELFF; DNA: TGTGCCAGCAGCACTAAAAGTTCAAACACCGGGGAGCTGTTTTTT
D: NA; J: TRBJ1-2; size: NA; V: TRBV5-1; length: 12; CDR3: CASSRGTGGYTF; DNA: TGCGCCAGCAGTAGGGGAACTGGTGGCTACACCTTC
D: NA; J: TRBJ1-1; size: NA; V: TRBV5-8; length: 17; CDR3: CASSLNSNGFTNTEAFF; DNA: TGTGCCAGCAGCTTGAATTCCAACGGCTTTACAAACACTGAAGCTTTCTTT
D: TRBD1; J: TRBJ2-2; size: NA; V: TRBV5-6; length: 16; CDR3: CASSLGGTGSTGELFF; DNA: TGTGCCAGCAGCTTGGGCGGGACAGGGTCGACCGGGGAGCTGTTTTTT
D: NA; J: TRBJ1-2; size: NA; V: TRBV28; length: 14; CDR3: CASSLGGQPYGYTF; DNA: TGTGCCAGCAGTTTGGGGGGACAACCCTATGGCTACACCTTC
D: TRBD1; J: TRBJ2-4; size: many; V: TRBV19; length: 13; CDR3: CASSKRDRDIQYF; DNA: TGTGCCAGTAGTAAGAGGGACAGGGACATTCAGTACTTC
D: TRBD1; J: TRBJ2-1; size: NA; V: TRBV12-5; length: 17; CDR3: CASGLILTRQGHNEQFF; DNA: TGTGCTAGTGGTTTGATCCTTACGCGACAGGGGCACAATGAGCAGTTCTTC
D: NA; J: TRBJ1-5; size: NA; V: TRBV6-1; length: 13; CDR3: CASSTGPYQPQHF; DNA: TGTGCCAGCAGTACGGGACCCTATCAGCCCCAGCATTTT
D: NA; J: TRBJ2-7; size: many; V: TRBV6-6; length: 14; CDR3: CASREGTSSYEQYF; DNA: TGTGCCAGCAGGGAAGGGACAAGCTCCTACGAGCAGTACTTC
D: NA; J: TRBJ2-4; size: NA; V: TRBV1; length: 15; CDR3: CTSSGRGIFLNIQYF; DNA: TGCACCAGCAGCGGGAGGGGGATTTTTCTCAACATTCAGTACTTC
D: TRBD1; J: TRBJ1-4; size: NA; V: TRBV5-4; length: 12; CDR3: CASSLGQGKLFF; DNA: TGTGCCAGCAGCTTGGGACAGGGAAAACTGTTTTTT
D: NA; J: TRBJ1-4; size: many; V: TRBV5-1; length: 15; CDR3: CASSLAGSRGGKLFF; DNA: TGCGCCAGCAGCTTGGCTGGCTCCCGGGGTGGAAAACTGTTTTTT
D: NA; J: TRBJ2-5; size: once; V: TRBV11-3; length: 13; CDR3: CASSLWVGETQYF; DNA: TGTGCCAGCAGCTTATGGGTCGGGGAGACCCAGTACTTC
D: NA; J: TRBJ2-7; size: NA; V: TRBV21-1; length: 14; CDR3: CASSKVHNLGEQYF; DNA: TGTGCCAGCAGCAAAGTACACAACTTGGGCGAGCAGTACTTC
D: NA; J: TRBJ1-4; size: NA; V: TRBV7-2; length: 15; CDR3: CASSLRGTTNEKLFF; DNA: TGTGCCAGCAGCCTCAGGGGTACAACTAATGAAAAACTGTTTTTT
D: TRBD1; J: TRBJ2-7; size: NA; V: TRBV10-3; length: 14; CDR3: CAISTGTGGTEQYF; DNA: TGTGCCATCAGTACCGGGACAGGGGGCACCGAGCAGTACTTC
D: TRBD2; J: TRBJ2-2; size: NA; V: TRBV30; length: 15; CDR3: CAWSMLAGVTGELFF; DNA: TGTGCCTGGAGTATGCTAGCGGGAGTCACCGGGGAGCTGTTTTTT
D: TRBD1; J: TRBJ2-7; size: NA; V: TRBV6-1; length: 14; CDR3: CASREDRGFYEQYF; DNA: TGTGCCAGCAGAGAGGACAGGGGGTTCTACGAGCAGTACTTC
D: TRBD1; J: TRBJ1-6; size: NA; V: TRBV10-3; length: 14; CDR3: CAINTGVPNSPLHF; DNA: TGTGCCATCAACACAGGGGTTCCTAATTCACCCCTCCACTTT
D: NA; J: TRBJ1-2; size: NA; V: TRBV5-1; length: 13; CDR3: CTSSSPGGYGYTF; DNA: TGCACCAGCAGCTCCCCCGGGGGGTATGGCTACACCTTC
D: TRBD1; J: TRBJ2-3; size: NA; V: TRBV5-1; length: 14; CDR3: CASSGTAGTDTQYF; DNA: TGCGCCAGCAGCGGGACAGCAGGCACAGATACGCAGTATTTT
D: TRBD1; J: TRBJ1-1; size: NA; V: TRBV5-4; length: 16; CDR3: CASSLPGQGAKTEAFF; DNA: TGTGCCAGCAGCCTCCCGGGACAGGGGGCAAAGACTGAAGCTTTCTTT
D: NA; J: TRBJ2-5; size: NA; V: TRBV2; length: 15; CDR3: CASSPGEPGRETQYF; DNA: TGTGCCAGCAGTCCAGGGGAGCCAGGAAGAGAGACCCAGTACTTC
D: NA; J: TRBJ1-2; size: NA; V: TRBV18; length: 12; CDR3: CASSPSDYGYTF; DNA: TGTGCCAGCTCACCAAGCGACTATGGCTACACCTTC
D: NA; J: TRBJ2-3; size: NA; V: TRBV18; length: 13; CDR3: CASSRPLTDTQYF; DNA: TGTGCCAGCTCACGACCCCTCACAGATACGCAGTATTTT
D: NA; J: TRBJ2-7; size: NA; V: TRBV6-5; length: 14; CDR3: CASSQAPLAYEQYF; DNA: TGTGCCAGCAGCCAGGCCCCACTTGCTTACGAGCAGTACTTC
D: NA; J: TRBJ2-5; size: NA; V: TRBV6-6; length: 12; CDR3: CATKRSGETQYF; DNA: TGTGCCACGAAGCGGTCCGGGGAGACCCAGTACTTC
D: TRBD2; J: TRBJ2-3; size: few; V: TRBV4-2; length: 18; CDR3: CASSQETSGHTSTDTQYF; DNA: TGTGCCAGCAGCCAAGAAACTAGCGGGCATACTAGCACAGATACGCAGTATTTT
D: NA; J: TRBJ2-7; size: few; V: TRBV7-2; length: 15; CDR3: CASSSGTGWGNEQYF; DNA: TGTGCCAGCAGCTCCGGGACTGGGTGGGGTAACGAGCAGTACTTC
D: NA; J: TRBJ1-6; size: NA; V: TRBV2; length: 15; CDR3: CASTAEGRGDSPLHF; DNA: TGTGCCAGCACCGCTGAGGGCAGGGGCGATTCACCCCTCCACTTT